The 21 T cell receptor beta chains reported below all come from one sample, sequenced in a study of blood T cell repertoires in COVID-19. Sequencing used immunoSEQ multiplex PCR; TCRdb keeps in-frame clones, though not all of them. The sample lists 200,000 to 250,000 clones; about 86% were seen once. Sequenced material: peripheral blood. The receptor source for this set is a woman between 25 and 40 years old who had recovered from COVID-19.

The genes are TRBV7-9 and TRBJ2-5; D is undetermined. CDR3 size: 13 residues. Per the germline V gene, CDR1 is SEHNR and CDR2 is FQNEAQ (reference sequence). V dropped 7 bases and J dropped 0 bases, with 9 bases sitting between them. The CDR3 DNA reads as TGTGCCAGCATTCTAACTAACCAAGAGACCCAGTACTTC. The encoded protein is CASILTNQETQYF.

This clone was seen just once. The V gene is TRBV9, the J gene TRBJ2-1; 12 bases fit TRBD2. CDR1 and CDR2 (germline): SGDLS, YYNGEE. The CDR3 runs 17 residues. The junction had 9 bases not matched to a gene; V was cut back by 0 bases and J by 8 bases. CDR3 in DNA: TGTGCCAGCAGCGTAGGGGCTAGCGGGAGGGCCTTCGATGAGCAGTTCTTC. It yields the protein CASSVGASGRAFDEQFF.

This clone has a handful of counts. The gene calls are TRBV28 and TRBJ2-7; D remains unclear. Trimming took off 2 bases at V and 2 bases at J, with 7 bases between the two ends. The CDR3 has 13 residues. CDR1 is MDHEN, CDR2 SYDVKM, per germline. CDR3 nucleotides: TGTGCCAGCAGTTTAGAGGTGACCTACGAGCAGTACTTC. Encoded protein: CASSLEVTYEQYF.

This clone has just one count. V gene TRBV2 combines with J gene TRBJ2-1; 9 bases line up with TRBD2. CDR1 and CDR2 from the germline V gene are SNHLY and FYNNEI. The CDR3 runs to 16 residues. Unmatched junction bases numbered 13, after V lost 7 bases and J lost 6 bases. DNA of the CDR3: TGTGCCAGCAACGGGCCCTTAGGACTAGCGTTCAATGAGCAGTTCTTC. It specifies CASNGPLGLAFNEQFF. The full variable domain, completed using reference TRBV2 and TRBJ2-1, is EPEVTQTPSHQVTQMGQEVILRCVPISNHLYFYWYRQILGQKVEFLVSFYNNEISEKSEIFDDQFSVERPDGSNFTLKIRSTKLEDSAMYFCASNGPLGLAFNEQFFGPGTRLTVL.

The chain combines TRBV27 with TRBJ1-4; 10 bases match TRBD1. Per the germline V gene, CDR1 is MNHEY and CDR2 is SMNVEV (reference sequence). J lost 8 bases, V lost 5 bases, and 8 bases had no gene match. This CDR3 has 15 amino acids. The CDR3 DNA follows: TGTGCCAGCAGTGCCCTTCAGGACAGGGGGGAAAAACTGTTTTTT. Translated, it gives CASSALQDRGEKLFF.

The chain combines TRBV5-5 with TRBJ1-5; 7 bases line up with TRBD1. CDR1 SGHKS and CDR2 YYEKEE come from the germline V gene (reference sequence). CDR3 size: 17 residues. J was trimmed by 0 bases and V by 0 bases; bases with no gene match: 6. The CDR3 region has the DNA TGTGCCAGCAGCTTGGGGGACAGCCCGTATAGCAATCAGCCCCAGCATTTT. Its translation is CASSLGDSPYSNQPQHF.

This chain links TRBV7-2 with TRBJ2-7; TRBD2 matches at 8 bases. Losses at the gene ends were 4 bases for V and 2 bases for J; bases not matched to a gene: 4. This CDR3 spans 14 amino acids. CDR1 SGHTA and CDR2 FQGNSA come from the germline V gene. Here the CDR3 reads CASSSTGLAYEQYF. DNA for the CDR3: TGTGCCAGCAGCTCTACGGGACTAGCCTACGAGCAGTACTTC.

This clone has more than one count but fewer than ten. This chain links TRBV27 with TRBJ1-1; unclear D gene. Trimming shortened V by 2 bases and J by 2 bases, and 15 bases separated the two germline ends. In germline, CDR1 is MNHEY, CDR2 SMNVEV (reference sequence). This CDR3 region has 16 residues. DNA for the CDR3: TGTGCCAGCAGTTTACACGGAGGGCAGGCAAACACTGAAGCTTTCTTT. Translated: CASSLHGGQANTEAFF.

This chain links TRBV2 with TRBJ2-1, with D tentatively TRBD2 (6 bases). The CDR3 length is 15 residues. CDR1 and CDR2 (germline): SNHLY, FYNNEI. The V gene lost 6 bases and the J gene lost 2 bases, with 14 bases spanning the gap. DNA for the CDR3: TGTGCCAGCAGCCTTATGGGACTTACCTACAATGAGCAGTTCTTC. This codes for CASSLMGLTYNEQFF.

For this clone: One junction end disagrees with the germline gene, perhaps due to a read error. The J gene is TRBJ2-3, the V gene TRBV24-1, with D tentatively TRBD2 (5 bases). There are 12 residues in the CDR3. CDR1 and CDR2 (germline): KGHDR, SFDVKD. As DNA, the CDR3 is TGTGCCACCAGTGCGGGGTCTCTCCCCCCCCATTTT. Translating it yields CATSAGSLPPHF.

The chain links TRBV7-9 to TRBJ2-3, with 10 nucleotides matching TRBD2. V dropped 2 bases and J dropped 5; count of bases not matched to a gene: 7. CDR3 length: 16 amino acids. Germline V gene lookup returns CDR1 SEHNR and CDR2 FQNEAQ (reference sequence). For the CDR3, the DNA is TGTGCCAGCAGCTTAACAGCGGGAGGGCCCGAAGATACGCAGTATTTT. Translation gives CASSLTAGGPEDTQYF.

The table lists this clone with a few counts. The CDR3 DNA reads as TGCGCCAGCAGCGTCACTACTAGCGGGAGGGCCGCCGAGCAGTACTTC. Protein product: CASSVTTSGRAAEQYF. This chain links TRBV5-1 with TRBJ2-7; 13 bases are shared with TRBD2. Per the germline V gene, CDR1 is SGHRS and CDR2 is YFSETQ. V lost 4 bases, J lost 6 bases, and 10 bases stayed unmatched. CDR3 length: 16 residues. Full variable domain (remainder filled in from reference TRBV5-1 and TRBJ2-7): KAGVTQTPRYLIKTRGQQVTLSCSPISGHRSVSWYQQTPGQGLQFLFEYFSETQRNKGNFPGRFSGRQFSNSRSEMNVSTLELGDSALYLCASSVTTSGRAAEQYFGPGTRLTVT.

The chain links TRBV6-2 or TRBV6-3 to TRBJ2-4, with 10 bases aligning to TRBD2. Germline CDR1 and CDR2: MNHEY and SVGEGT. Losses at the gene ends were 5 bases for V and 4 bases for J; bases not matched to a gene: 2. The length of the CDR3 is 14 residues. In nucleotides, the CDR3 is TGTGCCAGCAGTCTTAGCGGGAGGAAAAACATTCAGTACTTC. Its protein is CASSLSGRKNIQYF.

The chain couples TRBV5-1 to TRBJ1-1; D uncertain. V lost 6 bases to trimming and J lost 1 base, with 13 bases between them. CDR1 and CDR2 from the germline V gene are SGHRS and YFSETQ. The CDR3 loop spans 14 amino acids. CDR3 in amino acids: CASTPSAGNTEAFF. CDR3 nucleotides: TGCGCCAGCACTCCATCAGCGGGGAACACTGAAGCTTTCTTT.

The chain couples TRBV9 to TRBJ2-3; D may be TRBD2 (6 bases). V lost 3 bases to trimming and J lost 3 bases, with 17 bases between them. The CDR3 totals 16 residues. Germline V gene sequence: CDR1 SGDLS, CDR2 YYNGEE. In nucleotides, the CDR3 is TGTGCCAGCAGCGAGAATCTAGCGAGTGTAACAGATACGCAGTATTTT. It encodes CASSENLASVTDTQYF.

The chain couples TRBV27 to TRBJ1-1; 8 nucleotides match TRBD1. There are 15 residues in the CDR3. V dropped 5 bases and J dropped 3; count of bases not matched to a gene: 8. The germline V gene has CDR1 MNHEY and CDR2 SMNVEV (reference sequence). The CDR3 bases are TGTGCCAGCAGTCTGACCACACAGGGGGACACTGAAGCTTTCTTT. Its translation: CASSLTTQGDTEAFF.

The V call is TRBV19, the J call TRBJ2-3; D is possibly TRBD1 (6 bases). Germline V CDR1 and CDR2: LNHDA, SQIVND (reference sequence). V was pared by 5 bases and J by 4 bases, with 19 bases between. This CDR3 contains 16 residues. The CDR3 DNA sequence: TGTGCCAGTAGTTCAAGACAGGCGGTAAACGCAGATACGCAGTATTTT. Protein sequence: CASSSRQAVNADTQYF.

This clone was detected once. The CDR3 loop is CASSQRQGGNEQFF. The CDR3 nucleotides are TGTGCCAGCAGCCAAAGGCAGGGGGGCAATGAGCAGTTCTTC. This chain uses TRBV7-2 with TRBJ2-1; possibly TRBD1 for D (7 bases). Germline V gene sequence: CDR1 SGHTA, CDR2 FQGNSA. With 5 bases removed from V and 6 bases from J, the gap between germline ends came to 14 bases. The CDR3 runs 14 residues.

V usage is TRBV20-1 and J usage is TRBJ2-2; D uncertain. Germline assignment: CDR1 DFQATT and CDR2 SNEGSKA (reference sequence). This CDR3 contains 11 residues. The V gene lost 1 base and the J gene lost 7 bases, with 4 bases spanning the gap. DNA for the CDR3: TGCAGTGCTAGAGGAGGCGGGGAGCTGTTTTTT. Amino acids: CSARGGGELFF.

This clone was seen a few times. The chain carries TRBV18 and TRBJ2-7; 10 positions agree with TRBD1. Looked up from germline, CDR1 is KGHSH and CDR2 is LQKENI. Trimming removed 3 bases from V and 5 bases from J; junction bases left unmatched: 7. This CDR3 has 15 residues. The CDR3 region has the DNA TGTGCCAGCTCACCTGGGACAGGGGCTACCCACGAGCAGTACTTC. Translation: CASSPGTGATHEQYF.

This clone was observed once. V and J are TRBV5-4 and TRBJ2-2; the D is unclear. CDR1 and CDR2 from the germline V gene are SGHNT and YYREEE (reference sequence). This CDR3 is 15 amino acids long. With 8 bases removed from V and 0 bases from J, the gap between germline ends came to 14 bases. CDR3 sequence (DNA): TGTGCCAGTCGCGGCGGCGGTGCGAACACCGGGGAGCTGTTTTTT. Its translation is CASRGGGANTGELFF.